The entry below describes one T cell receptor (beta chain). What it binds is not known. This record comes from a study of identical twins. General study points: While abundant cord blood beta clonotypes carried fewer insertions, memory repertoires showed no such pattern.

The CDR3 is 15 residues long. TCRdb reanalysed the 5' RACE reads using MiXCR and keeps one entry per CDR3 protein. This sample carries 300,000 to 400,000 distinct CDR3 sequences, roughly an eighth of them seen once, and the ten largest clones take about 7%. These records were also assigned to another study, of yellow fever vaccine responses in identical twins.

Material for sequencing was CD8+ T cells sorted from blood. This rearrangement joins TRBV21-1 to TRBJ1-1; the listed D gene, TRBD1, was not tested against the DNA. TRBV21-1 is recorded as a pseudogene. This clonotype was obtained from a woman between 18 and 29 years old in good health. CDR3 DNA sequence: TGTGCCAGCAGCCGGCGGGGCAGGGTAAACACTGAAGCTTTCTTT. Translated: CASSRRGRVNTEAFF.